Listed below are T cell receptor beta chains from one sample, sequenced in a study of cytomegalovirus exposure and HLA in healthy donors. TCRdb's copy holds only in-frame clones and misses some; the assay was immunoSEQ multiplex PCR. The table has some 120,000 clones, around 74% seen once. Sequences were obtained from PBMCs. All receptors come from a man aged 35 to 55 in good health and CMV-seropositive. The CDR3 runs from the conserved cysteine through the conserved F or W. The D gene is left open where the match is weak. Size is stated for part of the rows, as once, few or many counts, or as a class when the clone is expanded.

clone_size	j_call	d_call	cdr3_length	v_call	cdr3_nt	cdr3_aa
NA	TRBJ2-1	TRBD2	15	TRBV9	TGTGCCAGCAGCGTAGATACTAGCGGGTACAATGAGCAGTTCTTC	CASSVDTSGYNEQFF
NA	TRBJ1-5	TRBD1	14	TRBV23-1	TGCGCCATGGAGGGGGCGATGAGCAATCAGCCCCAGCATTTT	CAMEGAMSNQPQHF
NA	TRBJ2-7	TRBD1	16	TRBV7-2	TGTGCCAGCAGCTTAGTCCCCGCAGGGGGCTCCTACGAGCAGTACTTC	CASSLVPAGGSYEQYF
NA	TRBJ1-1	TRBD1	15	TRBV19	TGTGCCACCTCGGCGGGGACAGGGGTGTTGGCTGAAGCTTTCTTT	CATSAGTGVLAEAFF
few	TRBJ1-3	TRBD1	17	TRBV2	TGTGCCAGCAGCCCAATAACCGGGACAGGGAACGGAAACACCATATATTTT	CASSPITGTGNGNTIYF
NA	TRBJ2-5	TRBD1	11	TRBV20-1	TGCAGTGCTAGCGGACCGGGACAGCTAAACTTC	CSASGPGQLNF
NA	TRBJ2-2	NA	15	TRBV28	TGTGCCAGCAGCCGAACACTAGGCCAAACCGGGGAGCTGTTTTTT	CASSRTLGQTGELFF
NA	TRBJ1-3	NA	18	TRBV18	TGTGCCAGCTCACCTTTACCCAAGAAACAACACTCTGGAAACACCATATATTTT	CASSPLPKKQHSGNTIYF
NA	TRBJ2-7	TRBD2	14	TRBV28	TGTGCCAGCCTCGGACTAGCCGGGTCCTACGAGCAGTACTTC	CASLGLAGSYEQYF
NA	TRBJ1-6	NA	15	TRBV10-3	TGTGCCATCAGAACCGACGGGGTTCCTAATTCACCCCTCCACTTT	CAIRTDGVPNSPLHF
NA	TRBJ1-1	NA	14	TRBV6-5	TGTGCCAGCAGTTTCGTTGACTCGAACACTGAAGCTTTCTTT	CASSFVDSNTEAFF
NA	TRBJ2-3	NA	14	TRBV10-1	TGCGCCAGCAGTGAGCTCCGGGGGACAGATACGCAGTATTTT	CASSELRGTDTQYF
NA	TRBJ2-1	NA	15	TRBV5-4	TGTGCCAGCAGTCGGGACTTGAGCTCCTACAATGAGCAGTTCTTC	CASSRDLSSYNEQFF
NA	TRBJ1-5	NA	14	TRBV5-3	TGTGCCAGAAGCCCCGGACAGCGCAATCAGCCCCAGCATTTT	CARSPGQRNQPQHF
NA	TRBJ1-5	NA	14	TRBV6-5	TGTGCCAGCAGCCTATCACTGGGAGGACAGCCCCAGCATTTT	CASSLSLGGQPQHF
NA	TRBJ1-1	NA	15	TRBV27	TGTGCCAGCAGTTCCCGGACAGCAATGAACACTGAAGCTTTCTTT	CASSSRTAMNTEAFF
few	TRBJ1-1	NA	15	TRBV28	TGTGCCAGCAGTTTACCCTTGACAGGCTGGACTGAAGCTTTCTTT	CASSLPLTGWTEAFF
NA	TRBJ1-1	NA	15	TRBV27	TGTGCCAGCAGTCCGCACAGAAGCCTTGGCACTGAAGCTTTCTTT	CASSPHRSLGTEAFF
NA	TRBJ2-1	TRBD2	14	TRBV18	TGTGCCAGCTCTCCTGCGGGGGGGTACAATGAGCAGTTCTTC	CASSPAGGYNEQFF
once	TRBJ1-5	NA	13	TRBV18	TGTGCCAGCTCACCAAACAGGAATCAGCCCCAGCATTTT	CASSPNRNQPQHF
NA	TRBJ2-7	NA	16	TRBV27	TGTGCCAGCAGTCCGATTGGGGGGACGCCTACTAGATTCCCTTACTTC	CASSPIGGTPTRFPYF
NA	TRBJ2-5	TRBD1	14	TRBV6-1	TGTGCCAGCAAAACGGGACAGAAGCAAGAGACCCAGTACTTC	CASKTGQKQETQYF
NA	TRBJ2-7	TRBD1	15	TRBV2	TGTGCCAGCAGCACAAGAGGGACAGACCCCTACGAGCAGTACTTC	CASSTRGTDPYEQYF
NA	TRBJ2-4	TRBD2	18	TRBV5-5	TGTGCCAGCAGCTTCGGGACTAGCGGGAGTGAGGGCAAAAACATTCAGTACTTC	CASSFGTSGSEGKNIQYF
few	TRBJ1-1	NA	13	TRBV30	TGTGCCTGGAGTCTAAGGGGGAACACTGAAGCTTTCTTT	CAWSLRGNTEAFF
few	TRBJ2-5	TRBD1	13	TRBV10-3	TGTGCCATCAGTGGCGGGACAGGGGAGACCCAGTACTTC	CAISGGTGETQYF
once	TRBJ2-5	NA	14	TRBV29-1	TGCAGCGTTGAACTCCCAACCCAGACACAGACCCAGTACTTC	CSVELPTQTQTQYF
NA	TRBJ2-6	NA	14	TRBV4-1	TGCGCCAGCAGCCAAGAGGGAGCTTCCAGCGTCCTGACTTTC	CASSQEGASSVLTF
many	TRBJ2-1	TRBD2	16	TRBV23-1	TGCGCCAGCAGTCACCTTGAGACTAGCCCTTACAATGAGCAGTTCTTC	CASSHLETSPYNEQFF
NA	TRBJ1-5	NA	15	TRBV6-5	TGTGCCAGCACACAGAATTCTTATAGCAATCAGCCCCAGCATTTT	CASTQNSYSNQPQHF
NA	TRBJ1-6	NA	14	TRBV28	TGTGCCAGCAGTTTAAGAACGGATAGCTCACCCCTCCACTTT	CASSLRTDSSPLHF
NA	TRBJ2-7	TRBD1	14	TRBV29-1	TGCAGCGCTGGGGGGGGACAGGGGGCGGACGAGCAGTACTTC	CSAGGGQGADEQYF
NA	TRBJ2-7	TRBD2	15	TRBV27	TGTGCCAGCAGTTCAATAGCGGGGGTACTCTACGAGCAGTACTTC	CASSSIAGVLYEQYF
once	TRBJ2-1	NA	14	TRBV4-2	TGTGCCAGCAGCCAAGCGATTTTGGGAGATGAGCAGTTCTTC	CASSQAILGDEQFF
NA	TRBJ2-1	TRBD2	12	TRBV7-2	TGTGCCAGCAGCTTAGATGGGGGGGTGCATTTCTTC	CASSLDGGVHFF
few	TRBJ1-5	TRBD1	14	TRBV7-9	TGTGCCAGCAGCTACGACAGGGGCAATCAGCCCCAGCATTTT	CASSYDRGNQPQHF
NA	TRBJ2-7	NA	13	TRBV7-6	TGTGCCAGCGGTCCGGGTGAGCTCTACGAGCAGTACTTC	CASGPGELYEQYF
few	TRBJ2-5	TRBD2	14	TRBV5-1	TGCGCCAGCAGCTCCGCGGGGGGCCAAGAGACCCAGTACTTC	CASSSAGGQETQYF
NA	TRBJ2-2	NA	11	TRBV30	TGTGCCAGGGGTTGGACCGGGGAGCTGTTTTTT	CARGWTGELFF
NA	TRBJ1-1	NA	13	TRBV11-3	TGTGCCAGCAGCTTTTCGGGGGGCACTGAAGCTTTCTTT	CASSFSGGTEAFF
NA	TRBJ2-1	TRBD1	19	TRBV27	TGTGCCAGCAGCTTCCTAGGCTCCGGGACAGGGGGCCTTTACAATGAGCAGTTCTTC	CASSFLGSGTGGLYNEQFF
NA	TRBJ2-3	NA	16	TRBV19	TGTGCCAGTAGCCCGGGGGGTGGACAGTTCACAGATACGCAGTATTTT	CASSPGGGQFTDTQYF
few	TRBJ1-1	NA	14	TRBV5-1	TGCGCCAGCAGCTTGGGGCCCCTGAACACTGAAGCTTTCTTT	CASSLGPLNTEAFF
NA	TRBJ2-6	TRBD1	21	TRBV2	TGTGCCAGCAGTGAAAAATGGGAGGACAGGGGGCCCCGCTCTGGGGCCAACGTCCTGACTTTC	CASSEKWEDRGPRSGANVLTF
NA	TRBJ1-2	TRBD1	16	TRBV5-5	TGTGCCAGCAGTTATTCCGGGACAGGGTTATACTATGGCTACACCTTC	CASSYSGTGLYYGYTF
NA	TRBJ2-5	NA	13	TRBV7-8	TGTGCCAGCAGCTTAGTCCGGGGAGAGACCCAGTACTTC	CASSLVRGETQYF
NA	TRBJ2-7	NA	15	TRBV27	TGTGCCAGCAGGCCCGACAGGATGGTCTCCTACGAGCAGTACTTC	CASRPDRMVSYEQYF
NA	TRBJ2-7	TRBD1	14	TRBV6-5	TGTGCCAGCAGCCTAACACAGGGGATCTACGAGCAGTACTTC	CASSLTQGIYEQYF
few	TRBJ2-3	TRBD2	14	TRBV27	TGTGCCAGTGCCAGCGGGAGGGCCTTGGATACGCAGTATTTT	CASASGRALDTQYF
few	TRBJ2-2	NA	16	TRBV21-1	TGTGCCAGCAGCAAATTGGAGGGTACGAACACCGGGGAGCTGTTTTTT	CASSKLEGTNTGELFF
NA	TRBJ2-3	NA	14	TRBV6-1	TGTGCCAGCAGTGAAGGCCTAGCCACAGATACGCAGTATTTT	CASSEGLATDTQYF
NA	TRBJ1-5	NA	16	TRBV27	TGTGCCAGCAGTCCCCAGGGCCCTGGAGGCAATCAGCCCCAGCATTTT	CASSPQGPGGNQPQHF
NA	TRBJ1-5	NA	12	TRBV9	TGTGCCAGCAGCTCCGGGAACCAGCCCCAGCATTTT	CASSSGNQPQHF
NA	TRBJ2-5	NA	11	TRBV6-6	TGTGCCAGCAGTCTTCAAGAGACCCAGTACTTC	CASSLQETQYF
NA	TRBJ1-6	TRBD1	15	TRBV4-1	TGCGCCAGCAGCCAACCGGACAGGCCAAATTCACCCCTCCACTTT	CASSQPDRPNSPLHF
few	TRBJ1-3	TRBD1	16	TRBV6-1	TGTGCCAGCAGTGCTCGACAGGGGGCATTCGGAAACACCATATATTTT	CASSARQGAFGNTIYF